The next 32 T cell receptor beta chains were all read from a single sample in a study of CD8+CD57+ T cells in acquired aplastic anemia. Both TCR beta VDJ combination and CDR3 sequence profiling were carried out. Genomic DNA was the template for this profiling. Each CDR3 protein is one row after TCRdb ran MiXCR on the reads. The data show about 170,000 distinct CDR3 sequences, 55% to 75% seen once. The sample was sorted CD4+, CD8+, or CD8+CD57+ T cells (not recorded which) from PBMCs. Receptor source: a human donor in good health.

Notes on this clonotype: A much larger clone differs from this one at a single base, so this may be a read error. The rearrangement uses TRBV2 and TRBJ2-7; TRBD1 agrees at 9 bases. Trimming cost V 8 bases and J 6 bases; bases outside gene matches: 14. Germline V gene data show CDR1 as SNHLY and CDR2 as FYNNEI. CDR3 size: 15 residues. The CDR3 loop reads CASSYVGQGSFEQYF. CDR3 sequence (DNA): TGTGCCAGCTCTTATGTGGGACAGGGAAGCTTCGAGCAGTACTTC.

In this sample, this clonotype turned up many times. The J gene is TRBJ2-5, the V gene TRBV5-6; D assignment may be TRBD1 or TRBD2 (5 bases each). Trimming left V 4 bases short and J 0 bases short, with 25 bases between. The CDR3 is 19 amino acids. The germline CDR1 and CDR2 sequences are SGHDT and YYEEEE. The CDR3 region is CASSGLQVDGWGNQETQYF. The CDR3 DNA is TGTGCCAGCAGCGGATTACAGGTGGACGGGTGGGGGAACCAAGAGACCCAGTACTTC.

This chain connects TRBV2 to TRBJ2-7, with TRBD2 as a possible D gene (7 bases). CDR1 SNHLY and CDR2 FYNNEI come from the germline V gene. The CDR3 totals 16 residues. The V end lost 6 bases, the J end lost 2 bases, and 20 bases lay between the germline ends. The DNA for the CDR3 is TGTGCCAGCAGCTTGGGGGGCGGGGGCATCCCCTACGAGCAGTACTTC. It yields the protein CASSLGGGGIPYEQYF.

The chain has TRBV20-1 and TRBJ1-1; D unclear. CDR1 is DFQATT and CDR2 is SNEGSKA in the germline V gene (reference sequence). The CDR3 is 10 residues long. With 6 bases removed from V and 7 bases from J, the gap between germline ends came to 9 bases. DNA for the CDR3: TGCAGTGCGAGGACCTATGAAGCTTTCTTT. Amino acids: CSARTYEAFF.

In this sample, this clonotype turned up many times. CDR3 nucleotide sequence: TGCAGTGCTAGTCCCCGGGACAGGAACCCCCTTAACTATGGCTACACCTTC. This gives the protein CSASPRDRNPLNYGYTF. The rearrangement uses TRBV20-1 and TRBJ1-2; TRBD1 matches at 8 bases. Unmatched junction bases numbered 13, after V lost 3 bases and J lost 1 base. Germline V gene data show CDR1 as DFQATT and CDR2 as SNEGSKA (reference sequence). The length of the CDR3 is 17 residues.

J is TRBJ2-1 and V is TRBV29-1; the D gene is possibly TRBD1 (6 bases). The CDR3 consists of 11 residues. The germline gives CDR1 SQVTM, CDR2 ANQGSEA. V was cut by 6 bases and J by 7 bases, with 10 bases left in between. Written as DNA, the CDR3 is TGCAGCGTAGAACAGGGAAATGAGCAGTTCTTC. This sequence encodes CSVEQGNEQFF.

This clonotype was observed a handful of times. The chain uses TRBV5-4 and TRBJ2-5; 7 bases align to TRBD2. J lost 4 bases, V lost 0 bases, and 6 bases had no gene match. The CDR3 runs 15 residues. Germline V lookup: CDR1 SGHNT, CDR2 YYREEE (reference sequence). The CDR3 is CASSLASGAGETQYF. The DNA for the CDR3 is TGTGCCAGCAGCTTGGCCAGCGGGGCCGGAGAGACCCAGTACTTC.

Many counts were recorded for this clonotype. J is TRBJ2-5 and V is TRBV28; 8 nucleotides agree with TRBD2. This CDR3 has 18 amino acids. The V gene's germline CDR1 is MDHEN and CDR2 SYDVKM. Trimming cost V 2 bases and J 1 base; bases outside gene matches: 12. CDR3 DNA sequence: TGTGCCAGCAGTTTAACGAACGGGAGGGCCTTGGTCCAAGAGACCCAGTACTTC. Its translation is CASSLTNGRALVQETQYF.

The chain employs TRBV10-3 and TRBJ1-5, with 7 positions matching TRBD1. CDR3 length: 14 residues. The J segment lost 2 bases and the V segment lost 2 bases, leaving 0 bases of the junction unmatched. Germline lookup yields CDR1 ENHRY and CDR2 SYGVKD. The CDR3 DNA sequence: TGTGCCATCAGTGAGGACAGGGGCAATCAGCCCCAGCATTTT. This gives the protein CAISEDRGNQPQHF.

V usage is TRBV7-9 and J usage is TRBJ2-1, with 11 nucleotides matching TRBD1. Germline V gene sequence: CDR1 SEHNR, CDR2 FQNEAQ (reference sequence). There are 15 residues in the CDR3. With V trimmed by 3 bases and J by 6 bases, 4 bases remained unmatched. The CDR3 nucleotides read TGTGCCAGCAGCTTTGGACAGGGGGCGAGCAATGAGCAGTTCTTC. Protein sequence: CASSFGQGASNEQFF.

V and J are TRBV24-1 and TRBJ2-3, with 10 bases that match TRBD1. V lost 3 bases, J lost 4 bases, and 6 bases stayed unmatched. From germline, CDR1 is KGHDR and CDR2 SFDVKD. The CDR3 is 16 amino acids. The CDR3 nucleotides are TGTGCCACCAGTGATGAGAGGACAGGGGGGGCAGATACGCAGTATTTT. It translates to CATSDERTGGADTQYF.

In its sample, this clonotype was seen once. The chain employs TRBV7-2 and TRBJ2-7; no clear D gene. Per germline, CDR1 SGHTA and CDR2 FQGNSA. V lost 1 base, J lost 3 bases, and 7 bases lay in between. The CDR3 is 13 residues long. The chain's CDR3 is CASSLVPNYEQYF. CDR3 coding DNA: TGTGCCAGCAGCTTAGTACCCAACTACGAGCAGTACTTC.

The chain combines TRBV6-6 with TRBJ2-5; TRBD1 is a possible D gene (6 bases). The J call is doubtful: the DNA matches TRBJ2-7 better. This CDR3 has 15 residues. From germline, CDR1 is MNHNY and CDR2 SVGAGI (reference sequence). CDR3 sequence (DNA): TGTGCCAGCAGTAAAACCTGGGACATTGTCTACGAGCAGTACTTC. It yields the protein CASSKTWDIVYEQYF.

The J gene is TRBJ2-4, the V gene TRBV2; D possibly corresponds to TRBD1 (6 bases). Trimming left V 7 bases short and J 15 bases short, with 16 bases between. CDR1 SNHLY and CDR2 FYNNEI come from the germline V gene. The CDR3 contains 11 residues. The CDR3 DNA follows: TGTGCCAGCAAGGTGGGGGCAGTTCGGTACTTC. Protein: CASKVGAVRYF.

The chain couples TRBV19 to TRBJ1-6; tentative D call: TRBD1 (6 bases). V was shortened by 6 bases and J by 7 bases, with 13 bases between the two germline ends. The germline gives CDR1 LNHDA, CDR2 SQIVND (reference sequence). This CDR3 comprises 14 residues. The CDR3 DNA sequence: TGTGCCAGTAGGGCTCAGGGGACGAATTCACCCCTCCACTTT. This sequence encodes CASRAQGTNSPLHF.

This clonotype was seen only a few times. A clone one base away is much larger, so this may be a read error. The chain combines TRBV6-5 with TRBJ2-7; TRBD1 is a possible D gene (6 bases). Germline CDR1 MNHEY, CDR2 SVGAGI. V gave up 6 bases and J gave up 7 bases, with 22 bases separating them. This CDR3 is built from 15 residues. Here the CDR3 reads CASRMTGWGNNEQYF. As DNA, the CDR3 is TGTGCCAGCAGGATGACAGGTTGGGGGAACAATGAGCAGTACTTC.

The chain joins TRBV2 to TRBJ1-6, with TRBD1 matching over 7 bases. The ends lost 6 bases at V and 5 bases at J; junction bases unmatched: 7. The V gene's germline CDR1 is SNHLY and CDR2 FYNNEI. This CDR3 is built from 15 residues. The CDR3 loop reads CASRETGWDNSPLHF. Here the CDR3 DNA reads TGTGCCAGCAGGGAGACAGGGTGGGATAATTCACCCCTCCACTTT.

Points on this clonotype: A much larger clone differs from this one at a single base, so this may be a read error. Because the CDR3 is missing its conserved closing phenylalanine or tryptophan, this is likely a read error. This chain links TRBV9 with TRBJ1-1; D gene uncertain. Germline V gene lookup returns CDR1 SGDLS and CDR2 YYNGEE. Trimming shortened V by 7 bases and J by 1 base, and 8 bases separated the two germline ends. The CDR3 sequence is 12 residues long. The CDR3 region is CASGKSNTEAFL. The CDR3 DNA reads TGTGCCAGCGGCAAGTCGAACACTGAAGCTTTCCTT.

The table lists this clonotype with a count of one. The chain combines TRBV12-3 or TRBV12-4 with TRBJ2-7; the D is unclear. The V end lost 3 bases, the J end lost 5 bases, and 14 bases lay between the germline ends. The CDR3 totals 14 residues. The CDR3 loop is CASSFLGLVDEQYF. Here the CDR3 DNA reads TGTGCCAGCAGTTTCCTCGGGTTGGTGGACGAGCAGTACTTC.

The CDR3 region is CASSQDWTAEAFF. The DNA for the CDR3 is TGTGCCAGCAGCCAAGACTGGACAGCTGAAGCTTTCTTT. This chain uses TRBV14 with TRBJ1-1; the D gene is possibly TRBD1 (6 bases). V lost 0 bases and J lost 6, with 8 bases in between. The CDR3 contains 13 residues. From germline, CDR1 is SGHDN and CDR2 FVKESK.

The chain joins TRBV7-9 to TRBJ2-1; no definite D call. CDR1 is SEHNR, CDR2 FQNEAQ, per germline (reference sequence). V lost 3 bases and J lost 6, with 21 bases in between. CDR3 length: 17 amino acids. Written as DNA, the CDR3 is TGTGCCAGCAGCTTCACGTGGGTGGATCCTTTACCCAATGAGCAGTTCTTC. It yields the protein CASSFTWVDPLPNEQFF.

The chain recombines TRBV14 with TRBJ2-2; D remains unclear. CDR3 length: 12 residues. The V end was cut by 7 bases, the J end by 6 bases, with 9 bases between. Germline-derived CDR1 and CDR2 are SGHDN and FVKESK. For the CDR3, the DNA is TGTGCCAGCAATTTAGGGCCCGGGGAGCTGTTTTTT. It specifies CASNLGPGELFF.

The V call is TRBV24-1, the J call TRBJ1-5; TRBD1 aligns across 11 bases. This CDR3 spans 15 amino acids. Per germline, CDR1 KGHDR and CDR2 SFDVKD. V dropped 4 bases and J dropped 6; count of bases not matched to a gene: 4. This CDR3 is CATSESGTGGQPQHF. As DNA, the CDR3 is TGTGCCACCAGTGAGTCAGGGACAGGGGGTCAGCCCCAGCATTTT.

This clonotype was recorded once. This chain links TRBV19 with TRBJ1-1; tentative D call: TRBD1 (5 bases). Per germline, CDR1 LNHDA and CDR2 SQIVND (reference sequence). Trimming pared 5 bases from V and 1 base from J, leaving 11 bases between. This CDR3 has 14 amino acids. The CDR3, as DNA: TGTGCCAGTAGTGGGACCTGGGAGAACACTGAAGCTTTCTTT. This encodes CASSGTWENTEAFF.

Points on this clonotype: Because it lacks the conserved phenylalanine or tryptophan at the end, this CDR3 is likely a read error. The chain carries TRBV6-2 or TRBV6-3 and TRBJ2-2, with 7 positions matching TRBD1. The CDR3 sequence is 15 residues long. V lost 9 bases and J lost 6; bases outside the gene matches: 13. CDR1 is MNHEY, CDR2 SVGEGT, per germline. CDR3 nucleotides: TGTGCCAGTGAATCAGACAGGGTGCATGCCGGGGAGCTGTTTTCT. It translates to CASESDRVHAGELFS.

This clonotype was found a few times. The rearrangement uses TRBV20-1 and TRBJ1-1; no clear D. Trimming stripped 6 bases from V and 6 bases from J, with 17 bases between. Germline CDR1 DFQATT, CDR2 SNEGSKA (reference sequence). The CDR3 runs 13 residues. CDR3 nucleotides: TGCAGTGCCTTTCGCGACGGTTCCCCTGAAGCTTTCTTT. It yields the protein CSAFRDGSPEAFF.

The genes are TRBV7-2 and TRBJ1-1, with a tentative D call TRBD1 (6 bases). This CDR3 contains 13 residues. Germline V gene data show CDR1 as SGHTA and CDR2 as FQGNSA. Deletions cut 5 bases from V and 6 bases from J, with 13 bases between. CDR3 region: CASSANTGSEAFF. Here the CDR3 DNA reads TGTGCCAGCAGCGCTAATACAGGGTCTGAAGCTTTCTTT.

V is TRBV20-1 and J is TRBJ2-2; D is unresolved. Germline CDR1 is DFQATT and CDR2 is SNEGSKA (reference sequence). This CDR3 comprises 13 residues. V was clipped by 4 bases and J by 1 base, with 7 bases between them. The CDR3 nucleotides read TGCAGTGCTACTAGGGTGAACACCGGGGAGCTGTTTTTT. Protein sequence: CSATRVNTGELFF.

V and J are TRBV15 and TRBJ2-7, with 9 bases identical to TRBD2. The J call may be in error: the DNA end matches TRBJ2-1 better. CDR1 LNHNV and CDR2 YYDKDF come from the germline V gene (reference sequence). The CDR3 consists of 17 residues. CDR3 sequence (DNA): TGTGCCACCAGCAGCTCAAATAGCGGGAGTAACTACAATGAGCAGTTCTTC. It specifies CATSSSNSGSNYNEQFF.

V is TRBV10-2 and J is TRBJ2-7; TRBD1 matches 7 bases. The CDR3 has 12 amino acids. Germline V gene lookup returns CDR1 WSHSY and CDR2 SAAADI. J lost 8 bases, V lost 10 bases, and 11 bases had no gene match. The CDR3 DNA reads as TGCGCCACCGTGGACGACAGGGACCAGCAGTACTTC. Protein: CATVDDRDQQYF.

CDR3 protein: CASSLMDRGPYEQYF. Written as DNA, the CDR3 is TGTGCCAGCAGTTTAATGGACAGGGGTCCCTACGAGCAGTACTTC. The rearrangement joins TRBV7-9 to TRBJ2-7; 9 bases agree with TRBD1. Germline loops: CDR1 SEHNR, CDR2 FQNEAQ (reference sequence). The trim removed 6 bases at V and 2 bases at J, leaving 8 bases unmatched. The CDR3 consists of 15 residues.

The chain carries TRBV4-3 and TRBJ2-6, with TRBD1 identical over 7 bases. Per the germline V gene, CDR1 is LGHNA and CDR2 is YSLEER. The ends lost 1 base at V and 1 base at J; junction bases unmatched: 1. The CDR3 runs to 16 residues. CDR3 loop: CASSQVQGSGANVLTF. In nucleotides, the CDR3 is TGCGCCAGCAGCCAAGTACAGGGGTCTGGGGCCAACGTCCTGACTTTC.